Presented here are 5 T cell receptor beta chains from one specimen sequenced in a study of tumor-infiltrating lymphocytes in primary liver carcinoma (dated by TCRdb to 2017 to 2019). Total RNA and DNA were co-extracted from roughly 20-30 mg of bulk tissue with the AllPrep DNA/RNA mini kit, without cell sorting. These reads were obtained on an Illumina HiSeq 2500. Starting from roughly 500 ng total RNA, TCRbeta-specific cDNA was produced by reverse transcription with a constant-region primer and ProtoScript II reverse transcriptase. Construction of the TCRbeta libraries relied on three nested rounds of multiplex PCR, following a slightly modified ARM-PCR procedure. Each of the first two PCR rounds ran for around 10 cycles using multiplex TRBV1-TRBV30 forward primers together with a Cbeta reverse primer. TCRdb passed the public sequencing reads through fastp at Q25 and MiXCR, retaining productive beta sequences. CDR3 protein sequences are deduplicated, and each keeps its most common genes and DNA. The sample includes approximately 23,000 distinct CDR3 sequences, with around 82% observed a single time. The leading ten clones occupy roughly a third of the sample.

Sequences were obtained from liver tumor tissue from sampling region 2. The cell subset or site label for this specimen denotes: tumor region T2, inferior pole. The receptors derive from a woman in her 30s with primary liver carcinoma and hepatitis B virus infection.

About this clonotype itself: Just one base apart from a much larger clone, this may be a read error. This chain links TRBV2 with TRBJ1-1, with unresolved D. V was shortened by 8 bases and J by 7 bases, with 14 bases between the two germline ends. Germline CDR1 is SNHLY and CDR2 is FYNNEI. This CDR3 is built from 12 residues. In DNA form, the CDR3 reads TGTGCCAGCGAACCTTTGGCGAGTGAAGCTTTCTTT. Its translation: CASEPLASEAFF.

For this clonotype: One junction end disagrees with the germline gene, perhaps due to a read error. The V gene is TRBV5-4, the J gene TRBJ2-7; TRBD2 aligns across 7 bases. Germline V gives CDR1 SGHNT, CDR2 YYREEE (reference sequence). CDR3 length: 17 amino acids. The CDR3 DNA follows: TGCGCCAGCAACTATGGGGGGGACCCCATTTGGGGGGGCGAGCAGTACTTC. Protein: CASNYGGDPIWGGEQYF.

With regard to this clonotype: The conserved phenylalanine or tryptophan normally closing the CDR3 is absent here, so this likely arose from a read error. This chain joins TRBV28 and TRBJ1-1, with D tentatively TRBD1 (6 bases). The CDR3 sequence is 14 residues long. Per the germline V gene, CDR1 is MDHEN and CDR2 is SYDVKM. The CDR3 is CVSSLLQGNTEAFI. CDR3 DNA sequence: TGTGTCAGCAGTTTATTACAGGGGAACACTGAAGCTTTCATT.

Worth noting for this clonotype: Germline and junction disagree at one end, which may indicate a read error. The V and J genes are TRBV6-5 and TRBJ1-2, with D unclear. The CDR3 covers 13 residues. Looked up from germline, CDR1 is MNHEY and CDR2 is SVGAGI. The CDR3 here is CASCRTVNYGDTF. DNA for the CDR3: TGTGCCAGCTGTAGAACGGTTAACTATGGCGACACCTTC.

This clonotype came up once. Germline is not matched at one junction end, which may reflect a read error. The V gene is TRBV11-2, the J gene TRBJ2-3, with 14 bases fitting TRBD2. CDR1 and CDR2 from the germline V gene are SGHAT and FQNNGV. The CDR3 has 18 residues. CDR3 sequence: CAGSFTSGTSGSLDTQYF. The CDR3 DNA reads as TGTGCCGGCAGCTTCACCTCTGGGACTAGCGGGAGTTTAGATACGCAATATTTT. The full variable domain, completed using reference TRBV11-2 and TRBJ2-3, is EAGVAQSPRYKIIEKRQSVAFWCNPISGHATLYWYQQILGQGPKLLIQFQNNGVVDDSQLPKDRFSAERLKGVDSTLKIQPAKLEDSAVYLCAGSFTSGTSGSLDTQYFGPGTRLTVL.